These 10 T cell receptor beta chains share one sample of origin, sequenced in a study of shared T cell receptors in the human thymus. The protocol was immunoSEQ multiplex PCR, while the TCRdb copy is restricted to in-frame clones and leaves out a portion. The repertoire includes some 760,000 clones, approximately 83% of them detected once, and roughly 0.01% sits in the top ten. These data are also associated with another study on human thymus T cells.

The sample comprised thymocytes. The receptors come from a girl younger than two with a congenital heart defect.

The V call is TRBV7-9, the J call TRBJ2-3, with TRBD1 matching 9 bases. This CDR3 region has 17 residues. Germline trimming cut 5 bases from V and 0 bases from J; bases unmatched to any gene: 9. The germline V gene has CDR1 SEHNR and CDR2 FQNEAQ (reference sequence). CDR3 bases: TGTGCCAGCAGCACTAGCCGGGACAGGGAAAGCACAGATACGCAGTATTTT. Translation gives CASSTSRDRESTDTQYF.

V gene TRBV28 combines with J gene TRBJ1-5, with 11 positions matching TRBD1. The CDR3 covers 19 residues. Germline loops: CDR1 MDHEN, CDR2 SYDVKM. The V and J ends lost 6 bases and 4 bases, in that order; junction bases with no gene match: 17. CDR3 sequence reads: CASSCRTGGSRRPNQPQHF. CDR3 DNA: TGTGCCAGCAGCTGCCGGACAGGGGGCTCCCGAAGGCCAAATCAGCCCCAGCATTTT.

This clone was recorded only once. The J gene is TRBJ2-2, the V gene TRBV30; perhaps TRBD1 as D (5 bases). Deletions cut 3 bases from V and 1 base from J, with 12 bases between. This CDR3 is built from 15 residues. Germline values: CDR1 GTSNPN, CDR2 SVGIG (reference sequence). CDR3 in DNA: TGTGCCTGGAGGACGCACAGGCGGAACACCGGGGAGCTGTTTTTT. It specifies CAWRTHRRNTGELFF.

This clone was seen only a few times. The gene calls are TRBV11-2 and TRBJ1-1; 12 positions match TRBD1. This CDR3 spans 16 amino acids. Germline V gene lookup returns CDR1 SGHAT and CDR2 FQNNGV. V lost 2 bases and J lost 4; bases outside the gene matches: 5. CDR3 loop: CASSLRDRGQITEAFF. The CDR3 DNA sequence: TGTGCCAGCAGCTTACGGGACAGGGGGCAAATCACTGAAGCTTTCTTT.

The CDR3 DNA reads TGTGCCAGCAGCTTAGCGGCCCCCACAGGGAGAGAAGATCAGCCCCAGCATTTT. This codes for CASSLAAPTGREDQPQHF. The gene calls are TRBV7-8 and TRBJ1-5, with D perhaps matching TRBD1 (6 bases). V lost 0 bases, J lost 5 bases, and 20 bases lay in between. The CDR3 is 18 residues long. The V gene's germline CDR1 is SGHVS and CDR2 FQNEAQ.

V and J are TRBV6-1 and TRBJ1-5; maybe TRBD1 (6 bases). V was pared by 6 bases and J by 3 bases, with 12 bases between. The CDR3 length is 14 residues. Germline V lookup: CDR1 MNHNS, CDR2 SASEGT. CDR3 region: CASRKRGNNQPQHF. The CDR3 DNA reads as TGTGCCAGCAGGAAGAGGGGGAACAATCAGCCCCAGCATTTT.

V usage is TRBV28 and J usage is TRBJ2-2; D is possibly TRBD2 (5 bases). Germline assignment: CDR1 MDHEN and CDR2 SYDVKM. The CDR3 is made up of 20 amino acids. The ends were cut back, 8 bases at V and 6 bases at J, with 34 bases in the middle. This CDR3 is CASRSWQSTGKRWPPGELFF. CDR3 DNA sequence: TGTGCCAGCCGGTCTTGGCAGTCTACGGGGAAAAGGTGGCCGCCCGGGGAGCTGTTTTTT.

The CDR3 is CASSVTDRGHEQYF. The CDR3 DNA sequence: TGTGCCAGCAGCGTAACTGACAGGGGACACGAGCAGTACTTC. The V gene is TRBV9, the J gene TRBJ2-7, with 8 bases fitting TRBD1. The trim removed 1 base at V and 5 bases at J, leaving 5 bases unmatched. The germline V gene encodes CDR1 SGDLS and CDR2 YYNGEE. CDR3 size: 14 residues.

The chain couples TRBV19 to TRBJ1-1; TRBD1 matches at 7 bases. Germline lookup yields CDR1 LNHDA and CDR2 SQIVND (reference sequence). With V trimmed by 6 bases and J by 2 bases, 6 bases remained unmatched. The CDR3 is 14 amino acids. In nucleotides, the CDR3 is TGTGCCAGTAGCTTGGGACAGCCCAACACTGAAGCTTTCTTT. Its translation is CASSLGQPNTEAFF.

The chain joins TRBV6-6 to TRBJ1-1, with 8 bases fitting TRBD1. CDR3 length: 15 residues. CDR1 is MNHNY, CDR2 SVGAGI, per germline (reference sequence). V lost 4 bases and J lost 3; bases outside the gene matches: 7. In nucleotides, the CDR3 is TGTGCCAGCAGTTTGACAGGGGAGGGACACACTGAAGCTTTCTTT. This codes for CASSLTGEGHTEAFF.